This is a list of T cell receptor beta chains from one sample in a study of T-cell reconstitution after alpha-beta-depleted transplantation in children. TCRdb re-called the PCR reads with MiXCR, one entry per CDR3 protein. This sample has about 600,000 distinct CDR3 sequences; roughly 24% occur once, and the top ten carry 13% to 15%. This material consisted of PBMCs, mostly from graft donor cells, taken 360 days after TCRalphabeta/CD19-depleted stem cell transplant. These receptors were obtained from a boy younger than two who had a stem cell transplant for acute myeloid leukemia, so the T cells may come from the graft donor. The CDR3 runs from the conserved cysteine through the conserved F or W. Fields, in order: clone size, J gene, D gene, V gene, CDR3 protein, CDR3 DNA. A D gene is named only where the DNA matches it firmly. Clone size, where shown, is once, few, many, or a class for clones that have expanded.

>.|TRBJ2-1|.|TRBV7-9
CASSLGTGMYNEQFF
TGTGCCAGCAGCTTAGGGACGGGGATGTACAATGAGCAGTTCTTC
>.|TRBJ2-3|.|TRBV12-5
CASGLVPPPTDTQYF
TGTGCTAGTGGTTTGGTACCTCCGCCCACAGATACGCAGTATTTT
>.|TRBJ2-7|.|TRBV21-1
CASSRSGGAYEQYF
TGTGCCAGCAGCAGAAGCGGGGGGGCCTACGAGCAGTACTTC
>.|TRBJ1-2|.|TRBV12-3/TRBV12-4
CASSLGYPGGGYTF
TGTGCCAGCAGTTTGGGGTACCCAGGAGGCGGCTACACCTTC
>many|TRBJ2-2|.|TRBV29-1
CSVTRAGELFF
TGCAGCGTTACGAGGGCCGGGGAGCTGTTTTTT
>many|TRBJ2-7|.|TRBV30
CALDGLSYEQYF
TGTGCTTTGGACGGACTTTCCTACGAGCAGTACTTC
>many|TRBJ2-7|TRBD1|TRBV9
CASSSGAGGSYEQYF
TGTGCCAGCAGCTCAGGGGCAGGGGGCTCCTACGAGCAGTACTTC
>.|TRBJ2-3|.|TRBV20-1
CSARDGAERTDTQYF
TGCAGTGCTAGAGATGGGGCAGAACGCACAGATACGCAGTATTTT
>.|TRBJ2-3|TRBD1|TRBV28
CASSYAIRTGEMEDTQYF
TGTGCCAGCAGTTATGCTATCAGGACAGGGGAGATGGAAGATACGCAGTATTTT
>.|TRBJ2-5|TRBD2|TRBV20-1
CSARDREAGDETQYF
TGCAGTGCTAGAGATAGAGAGGCGGGGGATGAGACCCAGTACTTC
>many|TRBJ2-3|.|TRBV5-1
CASSLVIGSQYF
TGCGCCAGCAGCTTGGTGATAGGTTCTCAGTATTTT
>.|TRBJ2-3|TRBD1|TRBV7-2
CASSLETGIYTDTQYF
TGTGCCAGCAGCTTAGAGACAGGGATTTACACAGATACGCAGTATTTT
>many|TRBJ2-5|.|TRBV7-2
CASSFPGETQYF
TGCGCCAGCAGCTTTCCAGGAGAGACCCAGTACTTC
>many|TRBJ2-2|.|TRBV4-3
CASSQEVGNIVGELFF
TGCGCCAGCAGCCAAGAAGTAGGGAACATCGTCGGGGAGCTGTTTTTT
>many|TRBJ2-7|TRBD2|TRBV11-3
CASSLDSPSGAYEQYF
TGTGCCAGCAGCTTAGATAGCCCTAGCGGCGCCTACGAGCAGTACTTC
>many|TRBJ2-7|.|TRBV12-3/TRBV12-4
CASSLRLQSYEQYF
TGTGCCAGCAGTTTAAGACTGCAGTCCTACGAGCAGTACTTC
>.|TRBJ2-6|.|TRBV12-3/TRBV12-4
CASSLGRRGLISGANVLTF
TGTGCCAGCAGTTTGGGTCGGCGAGGTCTGATCTCTGGGGCCAACGTCCTGACTTTC
>.|TRBJ2-7|.|TRBV5-1
CASSLVPTGTLYEQYF
TGCGCCAGCAGCTTGGTCCCGACCGGGACGCTTTACGAGCAGTACTTC
>.|TRBJ2-4|.|TRBV6-5
CTSSWLGQIPKNIQYF
TGTACCAGCAGTTGGCTCGGACAGATCCCCAAAAACATTCAGTACTTC
>.|TRBJ1-2|TRBD1|TRBV4-2
CASSQGGRDRGGPYYGYTF
TGTGCCAGCAGCCAAGGCGGCCGGGACAGGGGCGGACCATACTATGGCTACACCTTC
>many|TRBJ1-5|TRBD1|TRBV27
CASRTGQVNQPQHF
TGTGCCAGCAGGACGGGACAGGTCAATCAGCCCCAGCATTTT
>many|TRBJ2-1|TRBD2|TRBV27
CASSPRTSGGAWEQFF
TGTGCCAGCAGTCCCCGGACTAGCGGGGGGGCATGGGAGCAGTTCTTC